These 21 T cell receptor beta chains share one sample of origin, sequenced in a study of CD8 T cells in Susac syndrome (dated by TCRdb to 2018 to 2020). Receptors were amplified or captured by the immunoSEQ multiplex PCR assay. RNA was extracted using the RNeasy kit, and about 0.5 to 1 ug of the RNA was reverse transcribed with random hexamers. TCRdb trimmed public reads at Q25 via fastp, called clones via MiXCR and kept in-frame beta chains. Rows are combined by CDR3 protein, so each entry shows the most common genes and DNA. This sample holds over 150,000 distinct CDR3 sequences; approximately 93% were observed only once. 0.09% to 0.1% of the sample is taken by the ten largest. Sample: CD4+ T cells from PBMCs. The source of these receptors is a human donor with multiple sclerosis.

The gene calls are TRBV20-1 and TRBJ2-7; 11 positions agree with TRBD2. This CDR3 comprises 14 residues. Germline CDR1 and CDR2: DFQATT and SNEGSKA (reference sequence). The V segment lost 6 bases and the J segment 6 bases; nucleotides outside the gene matches: 10. Here the CDR3 reads CSAAGLAGRGEQYF. The CDR3 bases are TGCAGTGCGGCAGGACTAGCGGGCCGAGGCGAGCAGTACTTC.

This clonotype came up a few times. V gene TRBV6-1 combines with J gene TRBJ2-7, with D unresolved. Looked up from germline, CDR1 is MNHNS and CDR2 is SASEGT. This CDR3 is 14 amino acids long. The V end was cut by 6 bases, the J end by 2 bases, with 14 bases between. CDR3 sequence reads: CASRITTGPYEQYF. The DNA for the CDR3 is TGTGCCAGCAGAATTACGACGGGTCCCTACGAGCAGTACTTC.

The chain recombines TRBV6-6 with TRBJ2-3; TRBD2 agrees at 9 bases. Germline V gene lookup returns CDR1 MNHNY and CDR2 SVGAGI (reference sequence). V lost 6 bases to trimming and J lost 1 base; unmatched junction nucleotides: 5. The CDR3 extends over 15 amino acids. CDR3: CASRLAGDGTDTQYF. In DNA, the CDR3 is TGTGCCAGCAGGTTAGCGGGAGACGGCACAGATACGCAGTATTTT.

The chain employs TRBV11-2 and TRBJ2-4; no firm D call. This CDR3 is built from 12 residues. V lost 6 bases, J lost 7 bases, and 10 bases lay in between. Looked up from germline, CDR1 is SGHAT and CDR2 is FQNNGV. The CDR3 DNA is TGTGCCAGCAGACATAGGCGGAACATTCAGTACTTC. Its translation: CASRHRRNIQYF.

This chain uses TRBV2 with TRBJ1-2; 7 bases are shared with TRBD1. There are 13 residues in the CDR3. CDR1 and CDR2 from the germline V gene are SNHLY and FYNNEI. The V gene end was trimmed by 9 bases and the J gene end by 6 bases; junction bases not matched to a gene: 10. The CDR3 DNA is TGTGCCAGGACAAAACTTCAGGGGGATGGCTACACCTTC. This codes for CARTKLQGDGYTF.

The V and J genes are TRBV3-1 and TRBJ1-4; no clear D gene. Germline V CDR1 and CDR2: LGHDT, YNNKEL (reference sequence). V dropped 2 bases and J dropped 7 bases, with 8 bases sitting between them. The CDR3 spans 13 residues. Written as DNA, the CDR3 is TGTGCCAGCAGCCAAAGGGAAGGTGAAAAACTGTTTTTT. It encodes CASSQREGEKLFF.

This sequence joins TRBV4-3 and TRBJ2-5; 10 bases align to TRBD2. The CDR3 has 17 residues. In germline, CDR1 is LGHNA, CDR2 YSLEER. The ends lost 0 bases at V and 5 bases at J; junction bases unmatched: 9. CDR3 loop: CASSQELAGGLRETQYF. The CDR3 DNA follows: TGCGCCAGCAGCCAAGAGTTAGCGGGAGGCTTGAGGGAGACCCAGTACTTC.

V is TRBV28 and J is TRBJ2-7, with 13 bases that match TRBD2. The CDR3 runs 15 residues. Germline V gene lookup returns CDR1 MDHEN and CDR2 SYDVKM. Trimming removed 6 bases from V and 3 bases from J; junction bases left unmatched: 5. The CDR3 loop is CASRLLAGGVYEQYF. The DNA for the CDR3 is TGTGCCAGCAGGCTACTAGCGGGAGGGGTCTACGAGCAGTACTTC.

V is TRBV20-1 and J is TRBJ2-4; D is uncertain. The CDR3 has 13 residues. V lost 3 bases and J lost 9, with 15 bases in between. Germline CDR1 is DFQATT and CDR2 is SNEGSKA (reference sequence). The CDR3 coding sequence is TGCAGTGCTAGCAAGGTTTTGGGAAGCATTCAGTACTTC. As protein: CSASKVLGSIQYF.

This clonotype was found once. The chain joins TRBV20-1 to TRBJ1-5, with a possible D match to TRBD1 (5 bases). Deletions cut 6 bases from V and 4 bases from J, with 16 bases between. Germline loops: CDR1 DFQATT, CDR2 SNEGSKA (reference sequence). The CDR3 totals 14 residues. DNA of the CDR3: TGCAGTGCATCCCGGGACGTCCTGAATCAGCCCCAGCATTTT. This translates into CSASRDVLNQPQHF.

The V and J genes are TRBV30 and TRBJ2-6; no definite D call. The CDR3 totals 12 residues. Trimming removed 4 bases at V and 5 bases at J, with 6 bases between. The germline V gene has CDR1 GTSNPN and CDR2 SVGIG (reference sequence). The CDR3 nucleotides read TGTGCCTGGAAAAGGTGGGCCAACGTCCTGACTTTC. Its translation: CAWKRWANVLTF.

The chain recombines TRBV28 with TRBJ2-1; 12 bases map to TRBD2. Trimming took 6 bases from V and 7 from J; bases not matched to a gene: 13. This CDR3 has 17 residues. Per the germline V gene, CDR1 is MDHEN and CDR2 is SYDVKM. The CDR3 protein is CASSRGTSGPPRNEQFF. For the CDR3, the DNA is TGTGCCAGCAGCCGCGGGACTAGCGGGCCGCCGAGGAATGAGCAGTTCTTC.

This chain connects TRBV27 to TRBJ2-1; D is possibly TRBD1 (5 bases). The CDR3 has 15 amino acids. Germline V gene sequence: CDR1 MNHEY, CDR2 SMNVEV (reference sequence). Trimming left V 5 bases short and J 0 bases short, with 11 bases between. The CDR3 loop reads CASSITGSSYNEQFF. CDR3 in DNA: TGTGCCAGCAGTATTACAGGTAGCTCCTACAATGAGCAGTTCTTC.

The CDR3 bases are TGTGCCAGCAGAGCGGGACTTAACTACGAGCAGTACTTC. Its protein is CASRAGLNYEQYF. The V call is TRBV27, the J call TRBJ2-7, with 7 bases matching TRBD2. Germline CDR1 MNHEY, CDR2 SMNVEV (reference sequence). The V segment lost 6 bases and the J segment 3 bases; nucleotides outside the gene matches: 5. The CDR3 has 13 amino acids.

V and J are TRBV5-4 and TRBJ2-7; 11 bases match TRBD1. The CDR3 has 15 amino acids. CDR1 SGHNT and CDR2 YYREEE come from the germline V gene (reference sequence). Trimming at V came to 0 bases and at J to 3 bases, leaving 2 bases not matched to a gene. CDR3 in DNA: TGTGCCAGCAGCTTGGATGGGACAGGGGGCTACGAGCAGTACTTC. This gives the protein CASSLDGTGGYEQYF.

V usage is TRBV6-5 and J usage is TRBJ2-4; D is perhaps TRBD1 (5 bases). Germline CDR1 is MNHEY and CDR2 is SVGAGI. This CDR3 region has 17 residues. Trimming left V 2 bases short and J 0 bases short, with 14 bases between. The CDR3 loop is CASSYRGGEGAKNIQYF. CDR3 DNA sequence: TGTGCCAGCAGTTACAGGGGTGGGGAAGGAGCCAAAAACATTCAGTACTTC.

The genes are TRBV5-6 and TRBJ1-2, with 8 positions matching TRBD1. The J segment lost 2 bases and the V segment lost 0 bases, leaving 3 bases of the junction unmatched. The CDR3 spans 15 residues. Looked up from germline, CDR1 is SGHDT and CDR2 is YYEEEE. CDR3 protein: CASSLVQGANYGYTF. The CDR3 DNA reads TGTGCCAGCAGCTTGGTGCAGGGGGCGAACTATGGCTACACCTTC.

This chain connects TRBV24-1 to TRBJ1-5, with no clear D. The germline V gene has CDR1 KGHDR and CDR2 SFDVKD. Trimming cost V 4 bases and J 6 bases, with 9 bases left between them. The CDR3 runs to 13 residues. The CDR3 spells CATSEGPLQPQHF. The CDR3 DNA is TGTGCCACCAGTGAAGGTCCCCTTCAGCCCCAGCATTTT.

V gene TRBV20-1 combines with J gene TRBJ2-1, with 11 bases matching TRBD2. J gave up 8 bases and V 5 bases, and 5 bases lay outside the gene matches. Germline CDR1 DFQATT, CDR2 SNEGSKA (reference sequence). The CDR3 length is 13 residues. The CDR3 DNA sequence: TGCAGTGCTCCCCTAGCGGGGGGCGATGAGCAGTTCTTC. Translation gives CSAPLAGGDEQFF.

This chain connects TRBV30 to TRBJ1-4; D remains ambiguous. The CDR3 spans 11 residues. With 0 bases removed from V and 14 bases from J, the gap between germline ends came to 10 bases. Looked up from germline, CDR1 is GTSNPN and CDR2 is SVGIG (reference sequence). DNA for the CDR3: TGTGCCTGGAGTGTAACAGCTACCCTGTTTTTT. It codes for CAWSVTATLFF.

CDR3 region: CASGTANTDTQYF. The CDR3, as DNA: TGTGCCAGCGGGACAGCTAACACAGATACGCAGTATTTT. The V and J genes are TRBV5-6 and TRBJ2-3; 7 bases match TRBD1. This CDR3 contains 13 residues. V lost 7 bases, J lost 2 bases, and 4 bases stayed unmatched. The V gene's germline CDR1 is SGHDT and CDR2 YYEEEE. Full variable domain (rest looked up from reference TRBV5-6 and TRBJ2-3): DAGVTQSPTHLIKTRGQQVTLRCSPKSGHDTVSWYQQALGQGPQFIFQYYEEEERQRGNFPDRFSGHQFPNYSSELNVNALLLGDSALYLCASGTANTDTQYFGPGTRLTVL.